This TCR beta chain came from a study of T cell responses to AZD1222 COVID-19 vaccine. Study outcomes and limitations: The study sampled repertoires only after the peak T cell response.

The repertoire was sequenced with immunoSEQ multiplex PCR; TCRdb's copy has only in-frame clones and lacks some. The sample records 150,000 to 250,000 clones, roughly nine tenths being singletons. This clone was detected only once. Its matching antigen is unknown. Here the sequenced sample was peripheral blood, taken 28 days after the second AZD1222 dose. The sequence was collected from an adult who received the AZD1222 COVID-19 vaccine.

CDR3 in DNA: TGTGCCAGCAGCGAAGGTGCGGGAGCAGCCTACAATGAGCAGTTCTTC. Residues: CASSEGAGAAYNEQFF. The V and J genes are TRBV7-2 and TRBJ2-1; 7 bases fit TRBD2. The CDR3 totals 16 residues. CDR1 is SGHTA, CDR2 FQGNSA, per germline. V lost 5 bases, J lost 2 bases, and 9 bases stayed unmatched. The full variable domain, its missing parts supplied by reference TRBV7-2 and TRBJ2-1, is GAGVSQSPSNKVTEKGKDVELRCDPISGHTALYWYRQSLGQGLEFLIYFQGNSAPDKSGLPSDRFSAERTGGSVSTLTIQRTQQEDSAVYLCASSEGAGAAYNEQFFGPGTRLTVL.